The next 27 T cell receptor beta chains were all read from a single sample in a study of CD8+CD57+ T cells in acquired aplastic anemia. Genomic DNA templated the TCR beta VDJ and CDR3 profiling. TCRdb reprocessed the reads with MiXCR, giving one entry per CDR3 protein. The sample holds around 200,000 distinct CDR3 sequences, 61% seen once. Input material: sorted CD4+, CD8+, or CD8+CD57+ T cells (not recorded which) from PBMCs. The receptors were sampled from a human donor in good health.

This clonotype came up once. The V and J genes are TRBV20-1 and TRBJ2-7, with 9 bases that match TRBD2. CDR1 DFQATT and CDR2 SNEGSKA come from the germline V gene (reference sequence). V lost 6 bases and J lost 4; bases outside the gene matches: 16. The CDR3 loop spans 16 amino acids. CDR3 region: CSARRPSGDYHYEQYF. CDR3 in DNA: TGCAGTGCCCGCCGGCCTAGCGGGGACTACCATTACGAGCAGTACTTC.

The chain combines TRBV2 with TRBJ2-2, with D perhaps TRBD1 (6 bases). CDR1 and CDR2 from the germline V gene are SNHLY and FYNNEI. Trimming left V 7 bases short and J 2 bases short, with 14 bases between. The CDR3 loop spans 15 amino acids. The DNA of the CDR3 is TGTGCCAGCATAGGACAGCCTGGAAACACCGGGGAGCTGTTTTTT. Residues: CASIGQPGNTGELFF. The full variable domain, completed using reference TRBV2 and TRBJ2-2, is EPEVTQTPSHQVTQMGQEVILRCVPISNHLYFYWYRQILGQKVEFLVSFYNNEISEKSEIFDDQFSVERPDGSNFTLKIRSTKLEDSAMYFCASIGQPGNTGELFFGEGSRLTVL.

As concerns this clonotype: It may be a read error: a sequence one base away is much more abundant. The V gene is TRBV5-4, the J gene TRBJ1-4; 7 bases agree with TRBD1. The CDR3 contains 14 residues. Germline CDR1 reads SGHNT; CDR2 reads YYREEE (reference sequence). The chain's CDR3 is CAGSLDRDNEKLFF. The CDR3 DNA reads TGTGCCGGCAGCTTAGACAGGGATAATGAAAAACTGTTTTTT.

The chain recombines TRBV29-1 with TRBJ2-1, with TRBD1 as a possible D gene (6 bases). V gave up 6 bases and J gave up 2 bases, with 17 bases separating them. This CDR3 has 15 amino acids. The germline V gene encodes CDR1 SQVTM and CDR2 ANQGSEA. Here the CDR3 DNA reads TGCAGCGTGACCCCCCGGACAGTGGCCTACAATGAGCAGTTCTTC. Translated, it gives CSVTPRTVAYNEQFF.

The V gene is TRBV10-1, the J gene TRBJ2-5, with TRBD2 matching 7 bases. Losses at the gene ends were 0 bases for V and 4 bases for J; bases not matched to a gene: 2. Germline CDR1 and CDR2: WNHNN and SYGVQD (reference sequence). CDR3 length: 14 residues. Here the CDR3 reads CASSESRGVETQYF. In nucleotides, the CDR3 is TGCGCCAGCAGTGAGTCCCGGGGGGTAGAGACCCAGTACTTC.

This clonotype has more than one count but fewer than ten. The chain joins TRBV20-1 to TRBJ2-1; 7 positions match TRBD2. This CDR3 comprises 14 residues. CDR1 and CDR2 from the germline V gene are DFQATT and SNEGSKA (reference sequence). Losses at the gene ends were 5 bases for V and 0 bases for J; bases not matched to a gene: 4. CDR3: CSALGGSSYNEQFF. CDR3 coding DNA: TGCAGTGCTCTCGGGGGGAGCTCCTACAATGAGCAGTTCTTC.

This chain uses TRBV19 with TRBJ2-7, with 7 bases lining up with TRBD1. The CDR3 runs 14 residues. With 3 bases clipped from V and 2 bases from J, the junction kept 4 bases outside the gene matches. Germline V gene lookup returns CDR1 LNHDA and CDR2 SQIVND (reference sequence). CDR3 sequence reads: CASSIRQGPYEQYF. CDR3 sequence (DNA): TGTGCCAGTAGTATTAGACAGGGTCCCTACGAGCAGTACTTC.

CDR3 bases: TGTGCCAGCAGCCCGAGAGGCTGGGGTGACTATGGCTACACCTTC. Protein sequence: CASSPRGWGDYGYTF. This chain uses TRBV7-8 with TRBJ1-2, with D hard to call. The CDR3 has 15 amino acids. The V gene's germline CDR1 is SGHVS and CDR2 FQNEAQ. Deletions cut 5 bases from V and 3 bases from J, with 16 bases between.

This rearrangement joins TRBV7-9 to TRBJ2-1; D not certain. This CDR3 region has 15 residues. CDR1 is SEHNR, CDR2 FQNEAQ, per germline (reference sequence). The V end was cut by 1 base, the J end by 2 bases, with 9 bases between. In DNA form, the CDR3 reads TGTGCCAGCAGCTTAGGTGCACGACCCTACAATGAGCAGTTCTTC. Its protein product is CASSLGARPYNEQFF.

This clonotype has ten or more counts. The genes are TRBV7-9 and TRBJ2-1; D uncertain. Germline V gene sequence: CDR1 SEHNR, CDR2 FQNEAQ (reference sequence). V was shortened by 5 bases and J by 7 bases, with 15 bases between the two germline ends. The CDR3 length is 14 residues. This CDR3 is CASSLPGGLNEQFF. The CDR3 DNA sequence: TGTGCCAGCAGCCTCCCGGGCGGTTTGAATGAGCAGTTCTTC.

This clonotype was found many times. The genes are TRBV19 and TRBJ1-1; D is ambiguous. Trimming left V 0 bases short and J 4 bases short, with 6 bases between. The V gene's germline CDR1 is LNHDA and CDR2 SQIVND (reference sequence). The CDR3 loop spans 13 amino acids. CDR3 sequence reads: CASSIDLPTEAFF. In nucleotides, the CDR3 is TGTGCCAGTAGTATAGATCTCCCCACTGAAGCTTTCTTT.

The J gene is TRBJ2-3, the V gene TRBV9, with no clear D. The CDR3 extends over 13 amino acids. CDR1 SGDLS and CDR2 YYNGEE come from the germline V gene. V lost 3 bases to trimming and J lost 3 bases, with 8 bases between them. CDR3 nucleotides: TGTGCCAGCAGCGCGGCCCGGACAGATACGCAGTATTTT. This translates into CASSAARTDTQYF.

The chain links TRBV18 to TRBJ1-1; D unclear. V was trimmed by 1 base and J by 3 bases, leaving 9 bases between them. CDR1 KGHSH and CDR2 LQKENI come from the germline V gene. CDR3 length: 14 amino acids. CDR3: CASSPRELDTEAFF. The CDR3 DNA follows: TGTGCCAGCTCACCACGGGAATTGGACACTGAAGCTTTCTTT. Full variable domain (remainder filled in from reference TRBV18 and TRBJ1-1): NAGVMQNPRHLVRRRGQEARLRCSPMKGHSHVYWYRQLPEEGLKFMVYLQKENIIDESGMPKERFSAEFPKEGPSILRIQQVVRGDSAAYFCASSPRELDTEAFFGQGTRLTVV.

This chain links TRBV7-9 with TRBJ2-5; 10 nucleotides agree with TRBD1. Germline CDR1 reads SEHNR; CDR2 reads FQNEAQ (reference sequence). Trimming cost V 9 bases and J 5 bases; bases outside gene matches: 9. The CDR3 extends over 14 amino acids. The CDR3 loop is CASRDGTGAETQYF. CDR3 coding DNA: TGTGCCAGTAGGGACGGGACAGGGGCTGAGACCCAGTACTTC.

Ten or more counts support this clonotype. The rearrangement links TRBV9 to TRBJ2-7; D is perhaps TRBD2 (5 bases). This CDR3 spans 15 amino acids. Trimming stripped 0 bases from V and 0 bases from J, with 10 bases between. Germline CDR1 is SGDLS and CDR2 is YYNGEE. CDR3 bases: TGTGCCAGCAGCGTAGGAGGGCTAGCCTCCTACGAGCAGTACTTC. The encoded protein is CASSVGGLASYEQYF. The variable domain in full, with the rest retrieved from reference TRBV9 and TRBJ2-7, is DSGVTQTPKHLITATGQRVTLRCSPRSGDLSVYWYQQSLDQGLQFLIQYYNGEERAKGNILERFSAQQFPDLHSELNLSSLELGDSALYFCASSVGGLASYEQYFGPGTRLTVT.

This chain connects TRBV9 to TRBJ2-7, with TRBD2 identical over 8 bases. Unmatched junction bases numbered 5, after V lost 4 bases and J lost 2 bases. Germline CDR1 and CDR2: SGDLS and YYNGEE. This CDR3 spans 14 amino acids. The CDR3 region has the DNA TGTGCCAGCAGCCGGGGGGGCCCAGCCTACGAGCAGTACTTC. This codes for CASSRGGPAYEQYF.

This clonotype was seen a few times. This chain connects TRBV5-1 to TRBJ2-7; 8 positions agree with TRBD1. Germline V gene sequence: CDR1 SGHRS, CDR2 YFSETQ. The trim removed 4 bases at V and 6 bases at J, leaving 12 bases unmatched. The CDR3 loop spans 15 amino acids. DNA of the CDR3: TGCGCCAGCAGCCTGACAGGGGCCAAGCAGGGCGAGCAGTACTTC. Amino acids: CASSLTGAKQGEQYF.

CDR3 region: CASSLDPIGASSYEQYF. DNA for the CDR3: TGTGCCAGCAGCTTAGATCCGATAGGGGCGAGCTCCTACGAGCAGTACTTC. The chain combines TRBV7-8 with TRBJ2-7; D perhaps matches TRBD1 (5 bases). From germline, CDR1 is SGHVS and CDR2 FQNEAQ. The CDR3 length is 17 residues. V lost 1 base to trimming and J lost 0 bases, with 16 bases between them.

The chain combines TRBV20-1 with TRBJ1-1; no reliable D call. This CDR3 has 14 residues. Per germline, CDR1 DFQATT and CDR2 SNEGSKA (reference sequence). Trimming removed 4 bases at V and 0 bases at J, with 12 bases between. The CDR3, as DNA: TGCAGTGCTACCCGCGGCCAAATGAACACTGAAGCTTTCTTT. Encoded protein: CSATRGQMNTEAFF.

This clonotype was detected many times. The chain uses TRBV9 and TRBJ2-1; 11 nucleotides line up with TRBD2. This CDR3 contains 16 residues. Germline-derived CDR1 and CDR2 are SGDLS and YYNGEE. Trimming at V came to 0 bases and at J to 7 bases, leaving 6 bases not matched to a gene. The CDR3 DNA reads as TGTGCCAGCAGCGTAGAAATAGCGGGGGGGCTGAATGAGCAGTTCTTC. Amino acids: CASSVEIAGGLNEQFF.

V usage is TRBV7-2 and J usage is TRBJ2-5; 14 nucleotides align to TRBD2. V lost 5 bases, J lost 2 bases, and 4 bases stayed unmatched. The CDR3 covers 16 residues. Germline CDR1 is SGHTA and CDR2 is FQGNSA. The CDR3 region is CASSPRLAGGQETQYF. The CDR3 DNA sequence: TGTGCCAGCAGCCCCCGACTAGCGGGGGGGCAAGAGACCCAGTACTTC.

This chain links TRBV5-4 with TRBJ1-6, with a tentative D call TRBD1 (5 bases). CDR1 and CDR2 (germline): SGHNT, YYREEE (reference sequence). V lost 4 bases to trimming and J lost 0 bases, with 20 bases between them. The CDR3 totals 19 residues. Here the CDR3 DNA reads TGTGCCAGCAGCCTGGTGTATGGGACTTTGAGCTCCTATAATTCACCCCTCCACTTT. It codes for CASSLVYGTLSSYNSPLHF. The entire variable domain, with the rest obtained from reference TRBV5-4 and TRBJ1-6, is as follows: ETGVTQSPTHLIKTRGQQVTLRCSSQSGHNTVSWYQQALGQGPQFIFQYYREEENGRGNFPPRFSGLQFPNYSSELNVNALELDDSALYLCASSLVYGTLSSYNSPLHFGNGTRLTVT.

This rearrangement joins TRBV24-1 to TRBJ2-3; TRBD1 agrees at 10 bases. With 4 bases clipped from V and 0 bases from J, the junction kept 3 bases outside the gene matches. The CDR3 is made up of 16 amino acids. Germline-derived CDR1 and CDR2 are KGHDR and SFDVKD. The DNA for the CDR3 is TGTGCCACCAGTGACCGACAGGGGGCTAGCACAGATACGCAGTATTTT. This gives the protein CATSDRQGASTDTQYF.

The chain carries TRBV24-1 and TRBJ2-1; 7 nucleotides line up with TRBD1. The length of the CDR3 is 15 residues. Germline values: CDR1 KGHDR, CDR2 SFDVKD. V lost 9 bases and J lost 2; bases outside the gene matches: 9. The DNA for the CDR3 is TGTGCCACCTCCATCGACAGGGAACCCTACAATGAGCAGTTCTTC. Its translation is CATSIDREPYNEQFF.

V is TRBV25-1 and J is TRBJ2-5; no reliable D call. The V end was cut by 2 bases, the J end by 4 bases, with 8 bases between. Germline CDR1 reads MGHDK; CDR2 reads SYGVNS. The CDR3 is made up of 13 amino acids. The CDR3 reads CASSELGTETQYF. CDR3 bases: TGTGCCAGCAGTGAACTGGGAACAGAGACCCAGTACTTC.

This clonotype was observed a few times. V gene TRBV7-9 combines with J gene TRBJ2-7; 12 bases fit TRBD1. The germline V gene has CDR1 SEHNR and CDR2 FQNEAQ (reference sequence). The CDR3 runs 16 residues. The junction had 6 bases not matched to a gene; V was cut back by 0 bases and J by 6 bases. The CDR3 protein is CASSLAPGQGAGEQYF. CDR3 nucleotides: TGTGCCAGCAGCTTAGCACCGGGACAGGGGGCTGGCGAGCAGTACTTC.

This chain joins TRBV2 and TRBJ1-5; 9 bases agree with TRBD1. Germline trimming cut 8 bases from V and 9 bases from J; bases unmatched to any gene: 8. CDR3 size: 13 residues. Looked up from germline, CDR1 is SNHLY and CDR2 is FYNNEI. CDR3 loop: CASRGTGRRPQHF. The CDR3, as DNA: TGTGCCAGCCGAGGGACAGGGAGGCGGCCCCAGCATTTT.